The 5 T cell receptor beta chains in this list originate from one sample, sequenced in a study of blood T cell repertoires in COVID-19. The data were produced by immunoSEQ multiplex PCR, yet TCRdb's version contains in-frame clones alone and is incomplete. The repertoire consists of roughly 150,000 clones, with 84% occurring once and the leading ten covering 15% to 20%. The material sequenced was peripheral blood. These receptors all come from a woman aged 80 or over with acute or convalescent COVID-19.

This clone was recorded once. The CDR3 here is CASSQGYQGTYEQYF. DNA of the CDR3: TGTGCCAGCAGCCAAGGATACCAGGGGACCTACGAGCAGTACTTC. The rearrangement joins TRBV4-2 to TRBJ2-7; D might be TRBD1 (6 bases). Germline lookup yields CDR1 LGHNA and CDR2 YNFKEQ. Trimming removed 1 base at V and 2 bases at J, with 12 bases between. The CDR3 sequence is 15 residues long.

The chain joins TRBV2 to TRBJ1-1; the match to TRBD1 covers 8 bases. Per the germline V gene, CDR1 is SNHLY and CDR2 is FYNNEI. The CDR3 is 12 residues long. Trimming at V came to 7 bases and at J to 8 bases, leaving 6 bases not matched to a gene. CDR3 in amino acids: CASTWTGSEAFF. Written as DNA, the CDR3 is TGTGCCAGCACTTGGACAGGGTCGGAAGCTTTCTTT.

The chain has TRBV4-3 and TRBJ2-5, with 7 nucleotides matching TRBD1. V was pared by 4 bases and J by 5 bases, with 16 bases of the junction left unmatched. The CDR3 loop spans 17 amino acids. The germline gives CDR1 LGHNA, CDR2 YSLEER. The CDR3 sequence: CASSPYRDSLKGETQYF. The CDR3 coding sequence is TGCGCCAGCAGCCCATACCGGGACAGTTTAAAGGGGGAGACCCAGTACTTC.

The chain is built from TRBV12-3 or TRBV12-4 and TRBJ1-5; the match to TRBD1 covers 7 bases. CDR3 size: 12 residues. Trimming at V came to 4 bases and at J to 11 bases, leaving 5 bases not matched to a gene. Here the CDR3 reads CASSWVQGAQHF. For the CDR3, the DNA is TGTGCCAGCAGTTGGGTCCAGGGGGCCCAGCATTTT.

The V and J genes are TRBV27 and TRBJ2-1, with D maybe TRBD1 (6 bases). The CDR3 runs 14 residues. CDR1 and CDR2 from the germline V gene are MNHEY and SMNVEV (reference sequence). V was shortened by 6 bases and J by 5 bases, with 14 bases between the two germline ends. CDR3 sequence (DNA): TGTGCCAGCAGAGGGACAAGAGGGGACAATGAGCAGTTCTTC. It codes for CASRGTRGDNEQFF.